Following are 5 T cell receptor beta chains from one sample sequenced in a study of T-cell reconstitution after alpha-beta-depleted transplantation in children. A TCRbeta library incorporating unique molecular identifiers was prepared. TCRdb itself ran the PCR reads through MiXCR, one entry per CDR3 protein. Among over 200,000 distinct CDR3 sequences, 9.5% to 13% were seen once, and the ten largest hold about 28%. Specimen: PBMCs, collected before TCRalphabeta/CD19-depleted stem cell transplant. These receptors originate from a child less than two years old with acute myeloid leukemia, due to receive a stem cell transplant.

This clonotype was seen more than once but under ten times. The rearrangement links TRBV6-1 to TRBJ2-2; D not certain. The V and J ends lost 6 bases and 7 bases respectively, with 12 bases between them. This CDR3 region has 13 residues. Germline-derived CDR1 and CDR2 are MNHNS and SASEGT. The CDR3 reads CASRSVGGGELFF. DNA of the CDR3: TGTGCCAGCAGGTCCGTTGGCGGCGGGGAGCTGTTTTTT.

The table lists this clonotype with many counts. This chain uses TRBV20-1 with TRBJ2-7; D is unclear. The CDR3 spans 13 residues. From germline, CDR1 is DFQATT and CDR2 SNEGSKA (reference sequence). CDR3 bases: TGCGCCATAGTGCCTAGTGGGACCTACGAGCAGTACTTC. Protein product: CAIVPSGTYEQYF.

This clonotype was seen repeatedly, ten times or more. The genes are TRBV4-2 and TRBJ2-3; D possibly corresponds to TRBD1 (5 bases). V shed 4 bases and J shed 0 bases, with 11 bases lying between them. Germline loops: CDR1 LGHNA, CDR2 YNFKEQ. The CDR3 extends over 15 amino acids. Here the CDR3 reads CASSPLWGSTDTQYF. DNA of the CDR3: TGTGCCAGCAGCCCCTTATGGGGCAGCACAGATACGCAGTATTTT.

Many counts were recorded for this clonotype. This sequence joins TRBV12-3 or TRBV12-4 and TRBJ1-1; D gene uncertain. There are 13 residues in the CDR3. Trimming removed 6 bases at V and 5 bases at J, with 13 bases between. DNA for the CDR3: TGTGCCAGCAGGGGTCGACTGGGAACTGAAGCTTTCTTT. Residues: CASRGRLGTEAFF.

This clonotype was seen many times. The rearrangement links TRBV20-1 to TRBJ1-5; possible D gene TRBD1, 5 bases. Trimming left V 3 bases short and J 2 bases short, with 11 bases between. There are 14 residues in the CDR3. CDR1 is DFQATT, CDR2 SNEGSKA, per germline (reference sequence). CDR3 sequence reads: CSARKDNGNQPQHF. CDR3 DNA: TGCAGTGCTAGGAAGGACAACGGCAATCAGCCCCAGCATTTT.